Described below is a single TCR beta chain sequence and its context. The specificity of this receptor is unknown. No much larger clone exists at a distance of one base, and base qualities are not known. This sample is drawn from a study of T cell responses to AZD1222 COVID-19 vaccine (dated by TCRdb to the early 2020s). About the investigation overall: TCR sequencing was performed for 230 to 250 trial participants, of whom around 200 were given two doses of AZD1222 and approximately 25 were given two doses of MenACWY control vaccine. Trial participants were enrolled by age into 18-55, 56-69 and 70-plus year subgroups, with around 150, 28 and 57 TCR-sequenced participants respectively.

The CDR3 regions of human TCRbeta chains were subjected to immunosequencing. The published analysis was carried out like this. TCRs in the repertoires were matched against a reference library of SARS-CoV-2-specific TCRs that had been generated with the MIRA antigen-specificity platform. Breadth meant the fraction of unique TCRs that were SARS-CoV-2-associated, whereas depth meant the fraction of total T cells that were SARS-CoV-2-associated. Using the MIRA data, each spike-specific TCR was mapped to the spike region that the TCR reacts to and placed in a CD4 or CD8 class. Log10-transformed breadth and depth values were compared by one-way ANOVA with Sidak's multiple comparisons tests. Entries here come from immuneACCESS through TCRdb and include only in-frame sequences with V and J called. Some clones fail to appear in such tables; in the studies checked, an unresolved V gene covers under half of the shortfall, and the cause of the remainder is unknown. For V, J and clone size, that table is used; D and trimming come from the DNA. This sample holds roughly 130,000 clones; 80% to 95% were observed only once. The top ten constitute 4% of the sample.

Results the study describes overall, beyond this receptor: Because no samples from the day 14 peak response were available, repertoires could be characterized only after the peak T cell response. Conclusions about previously exposed vaccinees are limited because only six or seven AZD1222 recipients were SARS-CoV-2 seropositive at baseline. After two AZD1222 doses, both the breadth and the depth of spike-specific TCRs were significantly higher than at day 0 and than in MenACWY recipients. Epitopes outside the regions mutated in the B.1.351 and B.1.1.7 variants were reportedly recognized by nearly half of the unique spike-specific TCRs. Vaccine-associated CD4 TCRs spanned the whole spike protein, with dominant responses in regions 160-218 and 743-854. Participants were mostly white British, with more females than males. The authors suggested clonal diversity may have been underestimated. In the small 56-69-year group, the increase in depth fell short of significance, most likely because of low power.

The meaning of the sample's time point label: about 28 days (+/-7) after the second vaccine dose. AZD1222 recipients with second doses at about 4 weeks or about 12 weeks were pooled, because spike-specific TCR depth and breadth did not differ between schedules. The vaccinee samples were drawn from two UK trials, COV001 and COV002, one of which was a single-blind randomized controlled phase 2/3 trial testing AZD1222 (ChAdOx1 nCoV-19) in healthy adults. For TCRbeta chain sequencing, PBMC samples were collected from trial participants at day 0 and at day 28 after the second dose. The CDR3, from cysteine to phenylalanine, totals 14 residues. CDR3 DNA is the only sequence kept; it has 42 bases, read in frame from the first base. Trimming removed 5 bases from V and 4 bases from J, leaving 12 bases between the germline ends. CDR1 and CDR2, looked up from the germline V gene, are SGHAT and FQNNGV.

Sequencing used peripheral blood, obtained 28 days after the second AZD1222 dose. Recombination linked TRBV11-2 to TRBJ1-3; no confident D gene assignment can be made. This sequence was found in an adult who received the AZD1222 COVID-19 vaccine. The CDR3 protein is CASSQTVAGNTIYF. The bases are TGTGCCAGCAGCCAAACAGTAGCGGGAAACACCATATATTTT.